The 15 T cell receptor beta chains below all came from one sample that was sequenced in a study of PD-L1 blockade in urothelial cancer. The table came from immunoSEQ multiplex PCR; TCRdb's copy has only in-frame clones and leaves some out. The data show 70,000 to 85,000 clones, with approximately 80% seen just once and roughly 4.5% held by the top ten. The material sequenced was PBMCs, taken around atezolizumab (anti-PD-L1) treatment. The origin of the receptors is a man between 65 and 85 years old with urothelial cancer.

This clone has a single count. The chain links TRBV5-1 to TRBJ2-1, with TRBD1 matching 8 bases. Germline V gives CDR1 SGHRS, CDR2 YFSETQ. The J segment lost 11 bases and the V segment lost 4 bases, leaving 14 bases of the junction unmatched. The CDR3 loop spans 15 amino acids. This CDR3 reads CASSLDGQGSDQQFF. The DNA of the CDR3 is TGCGCCAGCAGCCTGGACGGACAGGGATCTGATCAGCAGTTCTTC. Filled out from reference TRBV5-1 and TRBJ2-1, the complete variable domain reads KAGVTQTPRYLIKTRGQQVTLSCSPISGHRSVSWYQQTPGQGLQFLFEYFSETQRNKGNFPGRFSGRQFSNSRSEMNVSTLELGDSALYLCASSLDGQGSDQQFFGPGTRLTVL.

Here the CDR3 reads CASGTSRSGANVLTF. The CDR3 nucleotides are TGTGCCAGCGGGACTAGCCGCTCTGGGGCCAACGTCCTGACTTTC. The rearrangement links TRBV28 to TRBJ2-6; 9 nucleotides match TRBD2. Germline CDR1 MDHEN, CDR2 SYDVKM. V gave up 8 bases and J gave up 0 bases; unmatched junction bases: 2. CDR3 length: 15 residues.

The chain employs TRBV2 and TRBJ1-5, with D tentatively TRBD1 (6 bases). This CDR3 spans 15 amino acids. Germline V CDR1 and CDR2: SNHLY, FYNNEI. V was shortened by 3 bases and J by 5 bases, with 14 bases between the two germline ends. The CDR3 sequence is CASSEAGDGYQPQHF. The CDR3 nucleotides are TGTGCCAGCAGTGAGGCAGGGGATGGTTATCAGCCCCAGCATTTT.

V is TRBV19 and J is TRBJ2-7; 7 bases are a match to TRBD2. The V and J ends lost 6 bases and 0 bases, in that order; junction bases with no gene match: 14. This CDR3 spans 17 amino acids. The germline V gene encodes CDR1 LNHDA and CDR2 SQIVND (reference sequence). Here the CDR3 DNA reads TGTGCCAGTAGCCCAATTGCGGGGACTACTCTCTCCTACGAGCAGTACTTC. Translated: CASSPIAGTTLSYEQYF.

The chain has TRBV2 and TRBJ1-1; D not resolved. Germline V gene data show CDR1 as SNHLY and CDR2 as FYNNEI. CDR3 length: 13 residues. Trimming took off 4 bases at V and 4 bases at J, with 10 bases between the two ends. The CDR3 is CASSGSGPTEAFF. DNA of the CDR3: TGTGCCAGCAGTGGTTCGGGTCCCACTGAAGCTTTCTTT.

V gene TRBV19 combines with J gene TRBJ1-5; D is ambiguous. There are 15 residues in the CDR3. The V end lost 2 bases, the J end lost 4 bases, and 12 bases lay between the germline ends. Per the germline V gene, CDR1 is LNHDA and CDR2 is SQIVND (reference sequence). CDR3: CASSIRRAGNQPQHF. DNA of the CDR3: TGTGCCAGTAGTATAAGGAGGGCAGGAAATCAGCCCCAGCATTTT.

The CDR3 loop reads CASSSRGAGAYNEQFF. CDR3 DNA sequence: TGTGCCAGTAGTTCCCGGGGAGCGGGAGCATACAATGAGCAGTTCTTC. The V call is TRBV19, the J call TRBJ2-1; 8 positions match TRBD2. Germline trimming cut 5 bases from V and 4 bases from J; bases unmatched to any gene: 10. Germline CDR1 reads LNHDA; CDR2 reads SQIVND (reference sequence). CDR3 size: 16 residues.

This chain uses TRBV19 with TRBJ2-5; D might be TRBD2 (5 bases). This CDR3 is 13 amino acids long. The germline V and J ends were trimmed by 4 bases and 1 base, with 7 bases remaining between them. Germline values: CDR1 LNHDA, CDR2 SQIVND (reference sequence). CDR3 in amino acids: CASSTGVQETQYF. DNA of the CDR3: TGTGCCAGTAGTACCGGGGTCCAAGAGACCCAGTACTTC.

This clone was detected once. V and J are TRBV10-2 and TRBJ1-1; the D gene is possibly TRBD1 (5 bases). Germline loops: CDR1 WSHSY, CDR2 SAAADI. This CDR3 comprises 16 residues. The V gene lost 0 bases and the J gene lost 1 base, with 12 bases spanning the gap. The CDR3 loop is CASSESSGGTNTEAFF. CDR3 bases: TGCGCCAGCAGTGAGTCTTCCGGGGGAACGAACACTGAAGCTTTCTTT.

Points on this clone: Other DNA sequences of this sample code for an identical CDR3. The rearrangement joins TRBV28 to TRBJ2-3; tentatively, D is TRBD2 (5 bases). CDR1 MDHEN and CDR2 SYDVKM come from the germline V gene. V lost 3 bases to trimming and J lost 1 base, with 8 bases between them. The CDR3 extends over 14 amino acids. The CDR3 is CASSLAGGTDTQYF. The CDR3 nucleotides are TGTGCCAGCAGTTTGGCCGGGGGCACAGATACGCAGTATTTT.

This rearrangement joins TRBV29-1 to TRBJ2-1, with a weak D call TRBD2 (5 bases). The CDR3 has 18 residues. Trimming shortened V by 2 bases and J by 4 bases, and 24 bases separated the two germline ends. Germline loops: CDR1 SQVTM, CDR2 ANQGSEA. Here the CDR3 DNA reads TGCAGCGTTGAACCCGGGGTGGCGGGTGGGGTATTATACAATGAGCAGTTCTTC. Translated: CSVEPGVAGGVLYNEQFF.

The J gene is TRBJ2-1, the V gene TRBV5-1; 8 bases fit TRBD1. V trimming: 4 bases; J trimming: 6 bases; junction bases outside the gene matches: 15. Germline V gene sequence: CDR1 SGHRS, CDR2 YFSETQ. The CDR3 consists of 17 residues. CDR3 in DNA: TGCGCCAGCAGCCCTGCCAGGGGGCTCTCAGCTGGCAATGAGCAGTTCTTC. Translated: CASSPARGLSAGNEQFF.

This clone was seen once. The rearrangement uses TRBV28 and TRBJ2-2; 7 bases align to TRBD2. Per the germline V gene, CDR1 is MDHEN and CDR2 is SYDVKM. V shed 5 bases and J 4 bases; nucleotides not matched to a gene: 10. This CDR3 has 16 residues. The CDR3 here is CASSPRRGFVTGELFF. CDR3 nucleotide sequence: TGTGCCAGCAGTCCCAGGCGGGGGTTCGTCACCGGGGAGCTGTTTTTT.

This clone occurred once. The chain couples TRBV6-1 to TRBJ2-3, with 14 bases lining up with TRBD2. Germline lookup yields CDR1 MNHNS and CDR2 SASEGT. V trimming: 4 bases; J trimming: 4 bases; junction bases outside the gene matches: 4. This CDR3 is 16 amino acids long. Written as DNA, the CDR3 is TGTGCCAGCAGTGCGACTAGCGGGAGGGCGTCAGATACGCAGTATTTT. Its protein product is CASSATSGRASDTQYF.

The chain carries TRBV9 and TRBJ2-5, with TRBD2 matching over 9 bases. The CDR3 length is 18 residues. The germline V gene encodes CDR1 SGDLS and CDR2 YYNGEE. Germline trimming cut 0 bases from V and 3 bases from J; bases unmatched to any gene: 12. The CDR3 DNA reads as TGTGCCAGCAGCGTAGGGGTCCTCTCGGCGGGAGGGGAAGAGACCCAGTACTTC. Protein: CASSVGVLSAGGEETQYF.